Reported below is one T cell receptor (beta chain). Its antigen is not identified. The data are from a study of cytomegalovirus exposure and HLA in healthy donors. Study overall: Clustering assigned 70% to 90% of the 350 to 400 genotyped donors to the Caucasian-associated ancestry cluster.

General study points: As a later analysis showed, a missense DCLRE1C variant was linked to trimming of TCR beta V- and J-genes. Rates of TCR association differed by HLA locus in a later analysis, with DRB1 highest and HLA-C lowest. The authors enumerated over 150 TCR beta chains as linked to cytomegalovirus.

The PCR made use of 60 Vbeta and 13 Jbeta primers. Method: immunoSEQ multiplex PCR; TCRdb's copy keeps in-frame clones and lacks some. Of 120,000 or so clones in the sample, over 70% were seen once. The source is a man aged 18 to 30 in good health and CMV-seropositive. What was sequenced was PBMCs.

The CDR3 protein is CASSSTLAGSTDTQYF. The CDR3 DNA is TGTGCCAGCAGCTCGACACTAGCGGGGAGCACAGATACGCAGTATTTT. The chain joins TRBV9 to TRBJ2-3; TRBD2 matches at 10 bases. The CDR3 spans 16 residues. The germline V gene has CDR1 SGDLS and CDR2 YYNGEE. V was clipped by 4 bases and J by 0 bases; unmatched bases: 5.